The clone carrying this TCR beta chain was counted between two and nine times. As yet, its antigen is unknown. The sample belongs to a study of CD8 T cell repertoires and HIV-1 epitope variants. Sequencing used immunoSEQ multiplex PCR; TCRdb keeps in-frame clones, though not all of them. The sample shows fewer than 6,500 clones, about 67% of them seen only once. V lost 0 bases, J lost 3 bases, and 2 bases stayed unmatched. This CDR3 spans 14 amino acids. CDR1 is MNHNY and CDR2 is SVGAGI in the germline V gene (reference sequence). This sequence joins TRBV6-6 and TRBJ2-7; 7 positions match TRBD2. The sequenced material came from cultured CD8+ T cells derived from PBMCs. This TCR derives from a male donor with HIV. DNA for the CDR3: TGTGCCAGCAGTTACTCAGGGGAGGGCTACGAGCAGTACTTC. Translation: CASSYSGEGYEQYF.